The T cell receptor (beta chain) described here comes from a study of T cells in Graves' hyperthyroidism and ophthalmopathy. At the level of the study: Peripheral blood was taken when the disease was first diagnosed, before any treatment began.

Broader study findings: Ophthalmopathy was distinguished from stable hyperthyroidism by 13 V-J signatures.

This clonotype appeared once. The antigen remains unidentified. Fresh peripheral blood, about 10 ml of it, supplied the PBMCs. Trimming at V came to 8 bases and at J to 4 bases, leaving 5 bases not matched to a gene. This CDR3 is 13 amino acids long. Amplification of TCR beta CDR3 regions used RNA as the template. During a first-round RT-PCR of the TCR CDR3, the HTBI primer set was used. TCRdb redid the calling of the multiplex PCR reads with MiXCR, one entry per CDR3 protein. The profile covers around 600,000 distinct CDR3 sequences, with about a sixth appearing a single time and less than 9.5% taken by the ten largest.

This sequence was found in a woman aged 25 to 39 with Graves' hyperthyroidism. The sequencing sample was made of blood. The V gene is TRBV12-3 or TRBV12-4, the J gene TRBJ2-7; 10 bases are a match to TRBD2. CDR3 sequence: CASQLAGSYEQYF. Here the CDR3 DNA reads TGTGCCAGCCAACTAGCGGGATCTTACGAGCAGTACTTC.